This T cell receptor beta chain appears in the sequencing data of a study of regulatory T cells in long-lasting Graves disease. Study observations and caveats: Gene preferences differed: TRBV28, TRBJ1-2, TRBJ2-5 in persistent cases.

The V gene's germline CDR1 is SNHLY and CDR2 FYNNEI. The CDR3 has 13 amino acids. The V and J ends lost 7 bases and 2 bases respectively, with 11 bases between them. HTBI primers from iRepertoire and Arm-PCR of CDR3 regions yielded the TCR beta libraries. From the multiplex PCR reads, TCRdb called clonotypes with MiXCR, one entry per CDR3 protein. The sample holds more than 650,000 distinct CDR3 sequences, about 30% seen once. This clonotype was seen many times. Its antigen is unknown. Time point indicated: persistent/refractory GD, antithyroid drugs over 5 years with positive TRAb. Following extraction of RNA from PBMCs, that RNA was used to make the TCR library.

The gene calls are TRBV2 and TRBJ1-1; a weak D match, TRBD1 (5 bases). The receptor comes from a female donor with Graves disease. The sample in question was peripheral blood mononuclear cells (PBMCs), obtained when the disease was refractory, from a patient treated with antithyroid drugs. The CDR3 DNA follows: TGTGCCAGCAAACCGACAGCTAACACTGAAGCTTTCTTT. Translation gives CASKPTANTEAFF.